The 23 T cell receptor beta chains presented below share a single source sample, sequenced in a study of beta chain features in type 1 diabetes. Study-wide results and caveats: Type 1 diabetes patients had moderately but significantly shorter TCRB CDR3s in all four CD4+ subsets.

What was sequenced were expressed TCRB transcripts, since all of the isolated RNA had been reverse transcribed. Produced via immunoSEQ multiplex PCR; TCRdb's table is partial and in-frame only. The sample lists roughly 160,000 clones; approximately 7.9% were seen once. No antigen has been assigned to these receptors. Input material: central memory CD4+ T cells from blood. The receptor source for this set is a man younger than 30 with type 1 diabetes.

The rearrangement links TRBV11-2 to TRBJ2-7; 7 bases align to TRBD2. Trimming at V came to 7 bases and at J to 3 bases, leaving 12 bases not matched to a gene. CDR3 size: 15 residues. Germline V CDR1 and CDR2: SGHAT, FQNNGV. The CDR3, as DNA: TGTGCCAGCAACCTGGGGGGGGTGGTTGGCTACGAGCAGTACTTC. Protein product: CASNLGGVVGYEQYF.

The chain recombines TRBV14 with TRBJ1-3; D gene ambiguous. The CDR3 covers 17 residues. From germline, CDR1 is SGHDN and CDR2 FVKESK. Trimming pared 1 base from V and 0 bases from J, leaving 13 bases between. The CDR3 nucleotides read TGTGCCAGCAGCCAAGGGGTCAGGCTTCTCTCTGGAAACACCATATATTTT. Its translation is CASSQGVRLLSGNTIYF.

This clone has only a few counts. The chain links TRBV7-8 to TRBJ2-5, with 7 bases aligning to TRBD1. Germline values: CDR1 SGHVS, CDR2 FQNEAQ. This CDR3 spans 15 amino acids. Trimming took 5 bases from V and 2 from J; bases not matched to a gene: 8. In DNA, the CDR3 is TGTGCCAGCAGCGTAAGCCCGGGACAGCAAGAGACCCAGTACTTC. Its translation: CASSVSPGQQETQYF.

This chain uses TRBV7-8 with TRBJ1-2, with 9 positions matching TRBD1. The CDR3 runs to 13 residues. The ends lost 5 bases at V and 6 bases at J; junction bases unmatched: 4. CDR1 is SGHVS, CDR2 FQNEAQ, per germline. The CDR3 here is CASSIGQGHGYTF. The CDR3 region has the DNA TGTGCCAGCAGCATTGGACAGGGGCATGGCTACACCTTC.

This clone was seen a few times. This rearrangement joins TRBV18 to TRBJ2-3; D is undetermined. Trimming removed 3 bases from V and 5 bases from J, with 6 bases in between. Germline V gives CDR1 KGHSH, CDR2 LQKENI. This CDR3 region has 12 residues. The CDR3 DNA reads TGTGCCAGCTCACCGACTCGAGATACGCAGTATTTT. Translated: CASSPTRDTQYF.

This clone was seen a handful of times. This chain's CDR3 is CASSPGTGLSQPQHF. CDR3 bases: TGCGCCAGCAGTCCAGGAACAGGTCTAAGTCAGCCCCAGCATTTT. This chain uses TRBV5-1 with TRBJ1-5, with a tentative D call TRBD1 (5 bases). This CDR3 is 15 amino acids long. Per germline, CDR1 SGHRS and CDR2 YFSETQ. V dropped 5 bases and J dropped 6 bases, with 18 bases sitting between them.

The chain has TRBV11-2 and TRBJ2-2, with D unresolved. The CDR3 extends over 14 amino acids. Germline assignment: CDR1 SGHAT and CDR2 FQNNGV. The V gene lost 5 bases and the J gene lost 8 bases, with 15 bases spanning the gap. The CDR3 spells CASSPQTRSGELFF. CDR3 nucleotide sequence: TGTGCCAGCAGCCCCCAAACCCGGTCGGGGGAGCTGTTTTTT.

The gene calls are TRBV11-3 and TRBJ2-1; TRBD2 agrees at 8 bases. Losses at the gene ends were 8 bases for V and 5 bases for J; bases not matched to a gene: 5. Germline loops: CDR1 SGHNT, CDR2 YENEEA. CDR3 length: 13 residues. CDR3: CASGAGEDNEQFF. The CDR3 nucleotides are TGTGCCAGCGGAGCGGGAGAAGACAATGAGCAGTTCTTC.

The chain couples TRBV7-2 to TRBJ2-1; TRBD2 agrees at 8 bases. CDR3 length: 15 residues. V shed 4 bases, J shed 3 bases, and the junction held 5 bases outside the gene matches. Germline V gene sequence: CDR1 SGHTA, CDR2 FQGNSA. The CDR3 bases are TGTGCCAGCAGCTCCCCGGGGGGGCACTACAATGAGCAGTTCTTC. This sequence encodes CASSSPGGHYNEQFF.

This clone was detected only a few times. The chain has TRBV28 and TRBJ2-7; D might be TRBD2 (6 bases). This CDR3 region has 15 residues. The germline V and J ends were trimmed by 4 bases and 1 base, with 14 bases remaining between them. Germline CDR1 and CDR2: MDHEN and SYDVKM. CDR3 amino acids: CASSSDGTGSYEQYF. In DNA, the CDR3 is TGTGCCAGCAGTTCCGACGGGACTGGGTCCTACGAGCAGTACTTC.

This chain links TRBV29-1 with TRBJ1-1; TRBD1 might be the D (6 bases). Germline CDR1 SQVTM, CDR2 ANQGSEA. CDR3 length equals 11 residues. V lost 6 bases, J lost 8 bases, and 13 bases lay in between. CDR3: CSVEGGSEAFF. In nucleotides, the CDR3 is TGCAGCGTGGAGGGGGGGTCGGAAGCTTTCTTT.

The CDR3 protein is CASSYGGEVYEQYF. The CDR3 DNA sequence: TGTGCCAGCAGTTATGGCGGGGAGGTATACGAGCAGTACTTC. V and J are TRBV28 and TRBJ2-7; possible D gene TRBD2, 6 bases. Trimming removed 4 bases at V and 4 bases at J, with 14 bases between. This CDR3 is built from 14 residues. The V gene's germline CDR1 is MDHEN and CDR2 SYDVKM.

This clone was seen more than once but under ten times. The chain links TRBV23-1 to TRBJ2-3, with 13 nucleotides matching TRBD2. TRBV23-1 belongs to the ORF category, with a function that is uncertain. J gave up 5 bases and V 4 bases, and 12 bases lay outside the gene matches. The CDR3 runs to 18 residues. This chain's CDR3 is CASSPVSSGTSGKDTQYF. The CDR3 DNA reads as TGCGCCAGCAGTCCAGTCTCCTCCGGGACTAGCGGGAAAGATACGCAGTATTTT.

This clone was recorded a few times. V usage is TRBV28 and J usage is TRBJ1-2, with D hard to call. V lost 11 bases, J lost 2 bases, and 15 bases lay in between. The CDR3 is made up of 13 amino acids. The germline V gene encodes CDR1 MDHEN and CDR2 SYDVKM. The CDR3 sequence: CAGARNTNYGYTF. In DNA, the CDR3 is TGTGCCGGTGCCAGAAATACCAACTATGGCTACACCTTC.

This clone came up a few times. This chain joins TRBV7-9 and TRBJ1-3; D might be TRBD1 (5 bases). Per germline, CDR1 SEHNR and CDR2 FQNEAQ (reference sequence). CDR3 length equals 15 residues. Trimming pared 3 bases from V and 7 bases from J, leaving 16 bases between. The CDR3 spells CASSFRGSSSNTIYF. The DNA of the CDR3 is TGTGCCAGCAGCTTCCGGGGGTCCTCCTCGAACACCATATATTTT.

This rearrangement joins TRBV30 to TRBJ2-5; possible D gene TRBD1, 5 bases. CDR1 and CDR2 (germline): GTSNPN, SVGIG (reference sequence). With 3 bases removed from V and 8 bases from J, the gap between germline ends came to 10 bases. CDR3 length equals 11 residues. This chain's CDR3 is CAWRGRRTQYF. The CDR3 DNA reads as TGTGCCTGGAGGGGGCGCCGAACCCAGTACTTC. Full variable domain (outside the CDR3, taken from reference TRBV30 and TRBJ2-5): SQTIHQWPATLVQPVGSPLSLECTVEGTSNPNLYWYRQAAGRGLQLLFYSVGIGQISSEVPQNLSASRPQDRQFILSSKKLLLSDSGFYLCAWRGRRTQYFGPGTRLLVL.

The chain carries TRBV7-2 and TRBJ1-2, with D perhaps TRBD1 (6 bases). Per germline, CDR1 SGHTA and CDR2 FQGNSA. The CDR3 is 12 amino acids. The ends were cut back, 2 bases at V and 8 bases at J, with 9 bases in the middle. The CDR3 sequence: CASSLQGTGYTF. The CDR3 region has the DNA TGTGCCAGCAGCTTACAGGGGACGGGCTACACCTTC.

This clone was seen more than once but under ten times. This chain uses TRBV5-8 with TRBJ1-5, with 7 bases identical to TRBD1. This CDR3 comprises 15 residues. With 8 bases clipped from V and 3 bases from J, the junction kept 11 bases outside the gene matches. Germline V gene sequence: CDR1 SGHTS, CDR2 YDEGEE. CDR3 nucleotides: TGTGCCAGAGATGAGGGGGCTACCGTCAATCAGCCCCAGCATTTT. Translation: CARDEGATVNQPQHF.

This clone showed up just a few times. The chain is built from TRBV5-1 and TRBJ1-5; D perhaps matches TRBD1 (6 bases). The CDR3 totals 17 residues. The V end was cut by 2 bases, the J end by 2 bases, with 17 bases between. Germline CDR1 and CDR2: SGHRS and YFSETQ. The CDR3 sequence: CASSLGIQGGGNQPQHF. The CDR3 nucleotides are TGCGCCAGCAGCTTAGGTATACAGGGAGGGGGCAATCAGCCCCAGCATTTT.

This clone was seen more than once but under ten times. The J gene is TRBJ1-1, the V gene TRBV18, with a possible D match to TRBD1 (6 bases). Germline loops: CDR1 KGHSH, CDR2 LQKENI. Trimming took off 2 bases at V and 2 bases at J, with 15 bases between the two ends. There are 16 residues in the CDR3. CDR3 in DNA: TGTGCCAGCTCACCAGTCTTTTCACAGGGTAACACTGAAGCTTTCTTT. This sequence encodes CASSPVFSQGNTEAFF.

As concerns this clone: This CDR3 fails to terminate in the conserved phenylalanine or tryptophan, so it likely reflects a read error. The limits of the CDR3 on the DNA are not certain, so only TCRdb's listed CDR3 is given. The V gene is TRBV28, the J gene TRBJ2-7; TRBD1, the table's D call, was not compared with the DNA. 13 amino acids form the CDR3, both terminal residues included. CDR1 and CDR2 from the germline V gene are MDHEN and SYDVKM. The chain's CDR3 is CASSFQRQGTQTI.

This chain uses TRBV18 with TRBJ1-1; D remains unclear. Trimming removed 3 bases at V and 4 bases at J, with 12 bases between. Germline V gives CDR1 KGHSH, CDR2 LQKENI. This CDR3 has 14 amino acids. CDR3 residues: CASSPSGIRTEAFF. The CDR3 nucleotides read TGTGCCAGCTCACCTTCGGGGATTCGCACTGAAGCTTTCTTT. The full variable domain, with the rest looked up from reference TRBV18 and TRBJ1-1, is NAGVMQNPRHLVRRRGQEARLRCSPMKGHSHVYWYRQLPEEGLKFMVYLQKENIIDESGMPKERFSAEFPKEGPSILRIQQVVRGDSAAYFCASSPSGIRTEAFFGQGTRLTVV.

This clone came up a few times. The rearrangement links TRBV18 to TRBJ2-1; 7 nucleotides match TRBD1. CDR3 length: 15 amino acids. Germline V lookup: CDR1 KGHSH, CDR2 LQKENI. V shed 4 bases, J shed 1 base, and the junction held 4 bases outside the gene matches. CDR3 DNA: TGTGCCAGCTCACGGACAGGCGGGTCCTACAATGAGCAGTTCTTC. Translating gives CASSRTGGSYNEQFF.